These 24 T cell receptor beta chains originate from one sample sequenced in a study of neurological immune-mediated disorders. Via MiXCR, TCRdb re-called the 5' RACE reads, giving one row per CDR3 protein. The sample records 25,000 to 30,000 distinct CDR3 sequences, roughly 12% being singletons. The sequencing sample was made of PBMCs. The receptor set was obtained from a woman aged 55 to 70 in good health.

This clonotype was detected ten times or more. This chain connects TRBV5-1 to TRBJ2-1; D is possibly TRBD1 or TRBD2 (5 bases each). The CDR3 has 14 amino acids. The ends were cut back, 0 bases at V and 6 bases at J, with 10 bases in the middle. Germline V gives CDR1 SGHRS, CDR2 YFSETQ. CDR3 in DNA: TGCGCCAGCAGCTTGGGGGACCTCTTCAATGAGCAGTTCTTC. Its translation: CASSLGDLFNEQFF. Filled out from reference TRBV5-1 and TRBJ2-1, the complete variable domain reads KAGVTQTPRYLIKTRGQQVTLSCSPISGHRSVSWYQQTPGQGLQFLFEYFSETQRNKGNFPGRFSGRQFSNSRSEMNVSTLELGDSALYLCASSLGDLFNEQFFGPGTRLTVL.

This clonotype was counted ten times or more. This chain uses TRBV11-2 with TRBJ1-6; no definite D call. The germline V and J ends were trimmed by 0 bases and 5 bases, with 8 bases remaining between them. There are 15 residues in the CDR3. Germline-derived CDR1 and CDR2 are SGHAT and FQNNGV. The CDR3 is CASSLDRINNSPLHF. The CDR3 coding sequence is TGTGCCAGCAGCTTAGATAGGATAAATAATTCACCCCTCCACTTT.

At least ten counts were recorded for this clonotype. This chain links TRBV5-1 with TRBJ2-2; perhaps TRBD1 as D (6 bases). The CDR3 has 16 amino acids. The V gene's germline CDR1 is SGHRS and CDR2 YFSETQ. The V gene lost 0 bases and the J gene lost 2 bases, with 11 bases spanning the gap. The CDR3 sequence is CASSLAGRGNTGELFF. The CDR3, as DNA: TGCGCCAGCAGCTTGGCCGGCAGGGGAAACACCGGGGAGCTGTTTTTT. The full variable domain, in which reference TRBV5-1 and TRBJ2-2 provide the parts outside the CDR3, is KAGVTQTPRYLIKTRGQQVTLSCSPISGHRSVSWYQQTPGQGLQFLFEYFSETQRNKGNFPGRFSGRQFSNSRSEMNVSTLELGDSALYLCASSLAGRGNTGELFFGEGSRLTVL.

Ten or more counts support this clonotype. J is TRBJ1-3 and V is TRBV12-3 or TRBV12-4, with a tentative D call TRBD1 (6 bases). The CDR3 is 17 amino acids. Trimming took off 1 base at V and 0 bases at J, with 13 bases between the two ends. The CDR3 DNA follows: TGTGCCAGCAGTTTAGGGGGGGGCAGTCGCTCTGGAAACACCATATATTTT. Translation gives CASSLGGGSRSGNTIYF.

CDR3 DNA sequence: TGCGCCAGCAGCTTGGACTACAGGGGGAACTCCTACAATGAGCAGTTCTTC. Encoded protein: CASSLDYRGNSYNEQFF. J is TRBJ2-1 and V is TRBV5-1; 8 bases are shared with TRBD1. This CDR3 region has 17 residues. The germline V gene encodes CDR1 SGHRS and CDR2 YFSETQ. J lost 0 bases, V lost 0 bases, and 5 bases had no gene match.

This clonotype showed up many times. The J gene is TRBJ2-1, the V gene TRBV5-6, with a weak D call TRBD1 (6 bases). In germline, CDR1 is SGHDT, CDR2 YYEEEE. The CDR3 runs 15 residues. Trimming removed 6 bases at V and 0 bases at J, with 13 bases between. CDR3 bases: TGTGCCAGCATCCTCACAGGGAGCTCCTACAATGAGCAGTTCTTC. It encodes CASILTGSSYNEQFF.

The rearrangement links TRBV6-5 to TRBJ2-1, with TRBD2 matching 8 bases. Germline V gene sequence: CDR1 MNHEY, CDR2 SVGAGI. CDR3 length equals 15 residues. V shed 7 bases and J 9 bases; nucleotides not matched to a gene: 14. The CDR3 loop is CASNPTSGGSREQFF. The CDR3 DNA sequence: TGTGCCAGCAACCCAACTAGCGGTGGCTCTCGTGAGCAGTTCTTC.

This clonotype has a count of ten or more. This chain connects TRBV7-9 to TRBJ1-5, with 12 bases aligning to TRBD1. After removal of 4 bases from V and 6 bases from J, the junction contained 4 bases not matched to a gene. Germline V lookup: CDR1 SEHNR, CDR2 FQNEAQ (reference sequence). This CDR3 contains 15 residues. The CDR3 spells CASSSGTGGIQPQHF. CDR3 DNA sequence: TGTGCCAGCAGCTCCGGGACAGGGGGCATTCAGCCCCAGCATTTT.

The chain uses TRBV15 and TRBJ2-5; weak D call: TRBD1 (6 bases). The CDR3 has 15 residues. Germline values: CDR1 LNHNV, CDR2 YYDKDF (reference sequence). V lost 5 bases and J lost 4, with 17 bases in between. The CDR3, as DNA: TGTGCCACCAGCCATGCGACAGGACCCGTAGAGACCCAGTACTTC. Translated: CATSHATGPVETQYF.

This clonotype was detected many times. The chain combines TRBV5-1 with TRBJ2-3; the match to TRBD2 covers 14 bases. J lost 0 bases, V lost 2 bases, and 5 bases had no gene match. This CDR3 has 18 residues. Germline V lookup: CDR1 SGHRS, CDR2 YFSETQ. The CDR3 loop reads CASSFGLAGGPSTDTQYF. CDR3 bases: TGCGCCAGCAGCTTTGGACTAGCGGGGGGCCCTAGCACAGATACGCAGTATTTT.

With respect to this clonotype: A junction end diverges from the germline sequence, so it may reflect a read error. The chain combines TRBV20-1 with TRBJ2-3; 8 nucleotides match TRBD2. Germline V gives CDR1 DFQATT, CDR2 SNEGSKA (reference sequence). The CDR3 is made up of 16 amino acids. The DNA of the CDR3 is TGCAGTGCTAGAGATCGTATCGGGGGGGCGTTAGATACACAGTATTTT. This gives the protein CSARDRIGGALDTQYF.

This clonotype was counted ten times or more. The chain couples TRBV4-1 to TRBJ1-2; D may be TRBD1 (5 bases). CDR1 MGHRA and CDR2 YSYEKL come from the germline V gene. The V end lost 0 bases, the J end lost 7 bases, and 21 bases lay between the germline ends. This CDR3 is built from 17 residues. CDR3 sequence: CASSQEIGDGRIRGYTF. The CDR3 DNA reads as TGCGCCAGCAGCCAAGAGATAGGGGACGGAAGGATACGTGGCTACACCTTC.

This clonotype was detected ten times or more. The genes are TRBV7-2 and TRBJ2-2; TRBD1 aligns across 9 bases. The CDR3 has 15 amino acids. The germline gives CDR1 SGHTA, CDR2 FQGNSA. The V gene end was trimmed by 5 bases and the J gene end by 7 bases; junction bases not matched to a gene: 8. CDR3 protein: CASSPGTGWYGELFF. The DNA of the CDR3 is TGTGCCAGCAGCCCCGGGACAGGGTGGTACGGGGAGCTGTTTTTT.

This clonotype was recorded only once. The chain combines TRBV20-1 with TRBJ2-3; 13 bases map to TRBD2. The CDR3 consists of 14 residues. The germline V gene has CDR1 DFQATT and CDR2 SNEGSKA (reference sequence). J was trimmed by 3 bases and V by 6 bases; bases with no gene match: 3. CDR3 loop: CSATGLAGTDTQYF. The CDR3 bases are TGCAGTGCCACGGGACTAGCGGGGACAGATACGCAGTATTTT.

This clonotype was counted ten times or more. Here the CDR3 reads CASSLSPGAYSGNTIYF. The CDR3 nucleotides read TGTGCCAGCAGCTTGAGCCCAGGTGCCTACTCTGGAAACACCATATATTTT. This chain links TRBV5-5 with TRBJ1-3; D is unclear. Germline V lookup: CDR1 SGHKS, CDR2 YYEKEE (reference sequence). The CDR3 covers 17 residues. V lost 1 base to trimming and J lost 0 bases, with 14 bases between them. The full variable domain, completed using reference TRBV5-5 and TRBJ1-3, is DAGVTQSPTHLIKTRGQQVTLRCSPISGHKSVSWYQQVLGQGPQFIFQYYEKEERGRGNFPDRFSARQFPNYSSELNVNALLLGDSALYLCASSLSPGAYSGNTIYFGEGSWLTVV.

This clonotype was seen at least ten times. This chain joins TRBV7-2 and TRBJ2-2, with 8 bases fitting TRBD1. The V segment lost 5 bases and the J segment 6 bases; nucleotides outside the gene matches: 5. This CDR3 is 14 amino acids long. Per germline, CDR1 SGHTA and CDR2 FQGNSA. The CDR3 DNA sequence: TGTGCCAGCAGCCCGACAGGGGCGCCCGGGGAGCTGTTTTTT. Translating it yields CASSPTGAPGELFF.

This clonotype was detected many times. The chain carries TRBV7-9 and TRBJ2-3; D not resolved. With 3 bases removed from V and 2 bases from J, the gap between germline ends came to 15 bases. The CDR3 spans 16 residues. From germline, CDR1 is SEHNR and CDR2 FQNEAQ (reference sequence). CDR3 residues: CASSFLRRGNTDTQYF. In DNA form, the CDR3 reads TGTGCCAGCAGCTTTTTACGTAGAGGTAACACAGATACGCAGTATTTT.

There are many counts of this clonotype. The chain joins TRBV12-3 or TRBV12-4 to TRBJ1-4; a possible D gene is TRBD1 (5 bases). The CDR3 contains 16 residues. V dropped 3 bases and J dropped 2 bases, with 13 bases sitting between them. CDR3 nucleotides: TGTGCCAGCAGTTTTATGGGGGGGGTCACTAATGAAAAACTGTTTTTT. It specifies CASSFMGGVTNEKLFF.

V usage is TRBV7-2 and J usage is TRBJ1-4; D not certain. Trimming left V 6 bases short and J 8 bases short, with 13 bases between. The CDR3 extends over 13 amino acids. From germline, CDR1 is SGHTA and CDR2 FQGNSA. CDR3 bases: TGTGCCAGCAGGGGGAGAGGTGACGAAAAACTGTTTTTT. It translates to CASRGRGDEKLFF. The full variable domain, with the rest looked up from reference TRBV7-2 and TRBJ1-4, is GAGVSQSPSNKVTEKGKDVELRCDPISGHTALYWYRQSLGQGLEFLIYFQGNSAPDKSGLPSDRFSAERTGGSVSTLTIQRTQQEDSAVYLCASRGRGDEKLFFGSGTQLSVL.

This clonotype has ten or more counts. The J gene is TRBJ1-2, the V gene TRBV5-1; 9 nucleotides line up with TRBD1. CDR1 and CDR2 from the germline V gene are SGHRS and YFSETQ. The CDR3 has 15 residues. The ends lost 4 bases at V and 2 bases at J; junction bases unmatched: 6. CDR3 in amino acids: CASSRAGTGNYGYTF. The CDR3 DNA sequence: TGCGCCAGCAGCAGGGCCGGGACAGGGAACTATGGCTACACCTTC.

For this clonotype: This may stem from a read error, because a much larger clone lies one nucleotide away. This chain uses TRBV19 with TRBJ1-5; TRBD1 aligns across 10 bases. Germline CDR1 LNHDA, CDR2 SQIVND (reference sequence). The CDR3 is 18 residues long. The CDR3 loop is CASTNGGQGYGSNQSQHF. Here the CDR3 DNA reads TGTGCCAGTACCAATGGGGGACAGGGGTATGGGAGCAATCAGTCCCAGCATTTT.

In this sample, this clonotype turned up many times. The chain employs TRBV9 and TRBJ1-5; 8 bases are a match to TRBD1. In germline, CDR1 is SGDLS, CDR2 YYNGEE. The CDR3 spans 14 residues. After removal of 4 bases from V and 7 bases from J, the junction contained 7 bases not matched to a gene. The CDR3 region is CASSPTGGYQPQHF. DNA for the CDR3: TGTGCCAGCAGCCCCACAGGGGGATACCAGCCCCAGCATTTT.

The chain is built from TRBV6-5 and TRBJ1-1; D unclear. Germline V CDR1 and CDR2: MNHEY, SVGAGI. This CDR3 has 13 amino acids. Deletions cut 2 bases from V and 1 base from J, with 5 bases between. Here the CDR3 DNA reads TGTGCCAGCAGTTACAGACCGAACACTGAAGCTTTCTTT. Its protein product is CASSYRPNTEAFF.

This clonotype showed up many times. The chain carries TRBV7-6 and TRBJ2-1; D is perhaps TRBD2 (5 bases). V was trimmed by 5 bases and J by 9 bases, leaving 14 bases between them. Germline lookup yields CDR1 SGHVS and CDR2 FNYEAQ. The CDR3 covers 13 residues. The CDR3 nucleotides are TGTGCCAGCAGCACCCAGCTGGCGGGTGAGCAGTTCTTC. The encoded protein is CASSTQLAGEQFF.